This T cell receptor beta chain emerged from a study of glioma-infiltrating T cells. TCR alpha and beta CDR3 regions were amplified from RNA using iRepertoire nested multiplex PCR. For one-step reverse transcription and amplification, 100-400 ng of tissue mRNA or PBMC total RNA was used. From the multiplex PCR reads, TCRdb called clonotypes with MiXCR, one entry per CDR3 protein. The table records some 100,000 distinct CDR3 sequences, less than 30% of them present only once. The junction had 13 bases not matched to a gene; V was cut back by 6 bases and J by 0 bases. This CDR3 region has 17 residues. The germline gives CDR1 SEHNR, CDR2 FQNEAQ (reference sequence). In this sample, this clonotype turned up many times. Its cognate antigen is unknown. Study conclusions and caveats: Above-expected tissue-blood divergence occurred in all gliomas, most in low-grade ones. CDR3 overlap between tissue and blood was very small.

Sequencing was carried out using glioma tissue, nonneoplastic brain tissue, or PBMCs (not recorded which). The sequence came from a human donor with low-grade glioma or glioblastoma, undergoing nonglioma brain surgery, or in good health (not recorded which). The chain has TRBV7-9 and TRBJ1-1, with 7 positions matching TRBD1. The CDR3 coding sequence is TGTGCCAGCAGTCTAAGCCAGGGGGTTTATATGAACACTGAAGCTTTCTTT. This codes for CASSLSQGVYMNTEAFF.